This T cell receptor beta chain was profiled in a study of cytomegalovirus exposure and HLA in healthy donors. J gave up 5 bases and V 0 bases, and 8 bases lay outside the gene matches. The length of the CDR3 is 17 residues. The germline V gene encodes CDR1 SGDLS and CDR2 YYNGEE. Broader study findings: Because they were indistinguishable, some V segments, including TRBV6-2 and TRBV6-3, were excluded. CMV serostatus was the sole immune exposure data available.

This clone showed up just a few times. No antigen is known for it. PCR employed 60 Vbeta and 13 Jbeta primers. Assay: immunoSEQ multiplex PCR; the TCRdb copy retains only in-frame clones and omits some. The table records about 110,000 clones, just under 70% of them present only once. The sequenced material came from PBMCs. This chain joins TRBV9 and TRBJ2-2; TRBD2 matches 9 bases. This receptor was taken from a man aged 25 to 40 in good health and CMV-seropositive. CDR3 coding DNA: TGTGCCAGCAGCGTAGAGTACGGCGGGGGGGGGACCGGGGAGCTGTTTTTT. This translates into CASSVEYGGGGTGELFF.